Presented here are 23 T cell receptor beta chains from one specimen sequenced in a study of blood T cell repertoires in COVID-19. Clones were read by immunoSEQ multiplex PCR, and TCRdb kept only the in-frame ones, dropping some. There are roughly 100,000 clones in the sample; 87% occur only once, and 5.2% lies in the top ten. Specimen: peripheral blood. These receptors originate from a woman aged 50 to 65 with COVID-19, enrolled during active disease.

J is TRBJ1-1 and V is TRBV28; D remains unclear. V was cut by 1 base and J by 0 bases, with 6 bases left in between. Germline V gene sequence: CDR1 MDHEN, CDR2 SYDVKM. The CDR3 runs 14 residues. The CDR3 DNA follows: TGTGCCAGCAGTTTATACGGGATGAACACTGAAGCTTTCTTT. Translating it yields CASSLYGMNTEAFF.

This clone was seen only once. V and J are TRBV4-1 and TRBJ1-1; TRBD1 matches 8 bases. V was clipped by 3 bases and J by 4 bases; unmatched bases: 1. The CDR3 is 13 residues long. Germline CDR1 is MGHRA and CDR2 is YSYEKL. The CDR3 region has the DNA TGCGCCAGCAGCCAGGGACAGGTCACTGAAGCTTTCTTT. Translation: CASSQGQVTEAFF.

The V and J genes are TRBV4-1 and TRBJ2-2; 11 nucleotides match TRBD1. The CDR3 runs to 15 residues. Trimming took 1 base from V and 9 from J; bases not matched to a gene: 4. From germline, CDR1 is MGHRA and CDR2 YSYEKL. The CDR3 loop reads CASSQAGTGGRELFF. CDR3 in DNA: TGCGCCAGCAGCCAAGCAGGGACAGGGGGAAGGGAGCTGTTTTTT.

Comment on this clone: One junction end disagrees with the germline gene, perhaps due to a read error. V gene TRBV19 combines with J gene TRBJ2-4, with 8 bases fitting TRBD1. The CDR3 is 11 residues long. The germline gives CDR1 LNHDA, CDR2 SQIVND (reference sequence). In nucleotides, the CDR3 is TGTGCCAGTAGTATAGGGACAGGGATGGACTTC. Translated: CASSIGTGMDF.

The CDR3 coding sequence is TGTGCCAGCAGCGCCAATCCACAGAATGAAAAACTGTTTTTT. Translated: CASSANPQNEKLFF. The V call is TRBV5-6, the J call TRBJ1-4; D unresolved. The CDR3 has 14 residues. V was pared by 4 bases and J by 5 bases, with 12 bases between. Germline CDR1 reads SGHDT; CDR2 reads YYEEEE.

The gene calls are TRBV30 and TRBJ2-1; D might be TRBD2 (6 bases). The V end lost 3 bases, the J end lost 4 bases, and 13 bases lay between the germline ends. This CDR3 has 14 amino acids. In germline, CDR1 is GTSNPN, CDR2 SVGIG (reference sequence). CDR3 in amino acids: CAWSLPGTYNEQFF. In nucleotides, the CDR3 is TGTGCCTGGAGCCTTCCGGGGACTTACAATGAGCAGTTCTTC.

This clone was recorded a few times. This chain joins TRBV3-1 (or the pseudogene TRBV3-2) and TRBJ2-7; D gene unclear. V was clipped by 1 base and J by 0 bases, with 16 bases between them. The germline gives CDR1 LGHDT, CDR2 YNNKEL (reference sequence). This CDR3 has 17 amino acids. For the CDR3, the DNA is TGTGCCAGCAGCCAAGTAGTGGGCTTTAAAGTCTCCTACGAGCAGTACTTC. It yields the protein CASSQVVGFKVSYEQYF.

The gene calls are TRBV9 and TRBJ2-5, with D tentatively TRBD2 (5 bases). V was clipped by 0 bases and J by 1 base, with 10 bases between them. CDR1 is SGDLS and CDR2 is YYNGEE in the germline V gene. CDR3 size: 15 residues. The DNA for the CDR3 is TGTGCCAGCAGCGTAGGGGTAGCGCTCCAAGAGACCCAGTACTTC. It encodes CASSVGVALQETQYF.

The chain uses TRBV29-1 and TRBJ1-2; D gene uncertain. This CDR3 has 12 amino acids. Germline lookup yields CDR1 SQVTM and CDR2 ANQGSEA. V shed 7 bases and J shed 4 bases, with 13 bases lying between them. CDR3 sequence reads: CSAARESYGYTF. In nucleotides, the CDR3 is TGCAGCGCCGCCCGGGAAAGCTATGGCTACACCTTC.

V usage is TRBV6-5 and J usage is TRBJ2-7; 11 bases line up with TRBD1. Germline CDR1 reads MNHEY; CDR2 reads SVGAGI. V dropped 6 bases and J dropped 4; count of bases not matched to a gene: 5. The CDR3 runs 14 residues. CDR3 nucleotides: TGTGCCAGCAGCGGACAGGGGGCGAAGTACGAGCAGTACTTC. Residues: CASSGQGAKYEQYF.

Details on this clone: Relative to the germline gene, one junction end is altered; a read error may explain this. The rearrangement links TRBV5-4 to TRBJ2-7, with D maybe TRBD2 (7 bases). CDR1 and CDR2 from the germline V gene are SGHNT and YYREEE (reference sequence). The CDR3 is made up of 12 amino acids. CDR3 sequence: CASSLEQGGLSF. The CDR3 bases are TGTGCCAGCAGCTTGGAACAGGGAGGGCTATCCTTC.

This rearrangement joins TRBV3-1 (or the pseudogene TRBV3-2) to TRBJ2-1; the match to TRBD2 covers 15 bases. In germline, CDR1 is LGHDT, CDR2 YNNKEL (reference sequence). Trimming cost V 5 bases and J 7 bases; bases outside gene matches: 3. The CDR3 consists of 15 residues. The CDR3 spells CASSGGTSGGNEQFF. CDR3 coding DNA: TGTGCCAGCAGCGGCGGGACTAGCGGGGGGAATGAGCAGTTCTTC.

The chain recombines TRBV3-1 (or the pseudogene TRBV3-2) with TRBJ2-1; TRBD2 matches at 10 bases. The germline V gene has CDR1 LGHDT and CDR2 YNNKEL (reference sequence). CDR3 size: 17 residues. V gave up 1 base and J gave up 0 bases; unmatched junction bases: 3. The CDR3 sequence: CASSQGSSGGSYNEQFF. CDR3 DNA sequence: TGTGCCAGCAGCCAAGGATCTAGCGGGGGCTCCTACAATGAGCAGTTCTTC.

V usage is TRBV21-1 and J usage is TRBJ2-6; the table gives TRBD1 as D, unverified against the DNA. TRBV21-1 constitutes a pseudogene. The CDR3 has 18 amino acids. CDR3 in DNA: TGTGCCAGCATCCTCGGGGGGGACAGGGAGTCTGGGGCCAACGTCCTGACTTTC. Residues: CASILGGDRESGANVLTF.

The chain recombines TRBV30 with TRBJ1-2, with D possibly being TRBD1 (5 bases). CDR1 and CDR2 from the germline V gene are GTSNPN and SVGIG (reference sequence). V lost 3 bases and J 4 bases, leaving 15 bases between the germline ends. This CDR3 contains 14 residues. The CDR3: CAWRPRGGSYGYTF. The CDR3, as DNA: TGTGCCTGGAGACCAAGGGGAGGTAGCTATGGCTACACCTTC. The full variable domain, in which reference TRBV30 and TRBJ1-2 provide the parts outside the CDR3, is SQTIHQWPATLVQPVGSPLSLECTVEGTSNPNLYWYRQAAGRGLQLLFYSVGIGQISSEVPQNLSASRPQDRQFILSSKKLLLSDSGFYLCAWRPRGGSYGYTFGSGTRLTVV.

This chain connects TRBV7-9 to TRBJ2-1, with 9 nucleotides matching TRBD2. The V gene end was trimmed by 3 bases and the J gene end by 7 bases; junction bases not matched to a gene: 10. Per the germline V gene, CDR1 is SEHNR and CDR2 is FQNEAQ (reference sequence). This CDR3 has 16 residues. The CDR3, as DNA: TGTGCCAGCAGCTTCCTGGGACTAGCACTGTGGAATGAGCAGTTCTTC. Translated: CASSFLGLALWNEQFF.

The J gene is TRBJ2-1, the V gene TRBV6-5, with 7 bases fitting TRBD2. Germline V gene lookup returns CDR1 MNHEY and CDR2 SVGAGI. With 7 bases clipped from V and 0 bases from J, the junction kept 3 bases outside the gene matches. This CDR3 comprises 14 residues. In DNA form, the CDR3 reads TGTGCCAGCATCGGGGGGAGCTCCTACAATGAGCAGTTCTTC. Translated, it gives CASIGGSSYNEQFF.

In this sample, this clone turned up once. The V gene is TRBV5-4, the J gene TRBJ2-5, with 8 nucleotides matching TRBD1. The CDR3 spans 15 residues. The J segment lost 5 bases and the V segment lost 2 bases, leaving 8 bases of the junction unmatched. Germline V gene sequence: CDR1 SGHNT, CDR2 YYREEE (reference sequence). CDR3 DNA sequence: TGTGCCAGCAGCTTAGCCGCAACAGGGGGGGAGACCCAGTACTTC. Its protein is CASSLAATGGETQYF.

This sequence joins TRBV6-2 or TRBV6-3 and TRBJ2-3; D possibly corresponds to TRBD2 (6 bases). This CDR3 has 13 residues. V was cut by 0 bases and J by 7 bases, with 8 bases left in between. Germline loops: CDR1 MNHEY, CDR2 SVGEGT. CDR3 sequence (DNA): TGTGCCAGCAGTTACTCGGGGGGAAATACGCAGTATTTT. Translated, it gives CASSYSGGNTQYF.

This clone was seen ten or more times. This sample also contains other DNA sequences that code for the same CDR3. The CDR3 DNA sequence: TGTGCCAGCAGTTACGCAGAAAGCAATCAGCCCCAGCATTTT. Translating it yields CASSYAESNQPQHF. This chain uses TRBV6-6 with TRBJ1-5; no reliable D call. CDR3 length: 14 amino acids. With 2 bases removed from V and 1 base from J, the gap between germline ends came to 6 bases. Germline assignment: CDR1 MNHNY and CDR2 SVGAGI (reference sequence).

The chain links TRBV7-6 to TRBJ1-1, with D possibly matching TRBD1 (6 bases). The CDR3 is 15 residues long. Germline V gene lookup returns CDR1 SGHVS and CDR2 FNYEAQ. V gave up 1 base and J gave up 6 bases, with 15 bases separating them. The CDR3, as DNA: TGTGCCAGCAGCTTAGTCGAGGGGGGGAGGGCTGAAGCTTTCTTT. Translated: CASSLVEGGRAEAFF.

The chain joins TRBV4-1 to TRBJ1-4, with TRBD1 as a possible D gene (6 bases). Germline assignment: CDR1 MGHRA and CDR2 YSYEKL. The CDR3 covers 15 residues. V was clipped by 2 bases and J by 6 bases, with 13 bases between them. The CDR3 nucleotides read TGCGCCAGCAGCCAACCTGGCGGGGGCGATGAAAAACTGTTTTTT. Protein product: CASSQPGGGDEKLFF.

This chain connects TRBV29-1 to TRBJ2-7; 10 nucleotides match TRBD2. This CDR3 has 12 residues. From germline, CDR1 is SQVTM and CDR2 ANQGSEA. Trimming at V came to 8 bases and at J to 5 bases, leaving 6 bases not matched to a gene. The CDR3 is CSFTSGVNEQYF. CDR3 DNA: TGCAGCTTCACTAGCGGGGTCAACGAGCAGTACTTC.